This T cell receptor beta chain was sequenced during a study of cytomegalovirus exposure and HLA in healthy donors. Study overall: Out of 170 million or so T cells, an earlier analysis found more than 95 million unique TCR beta sequences in total. The study's early data release held 80 million to 95 million unique TCRs from HLA-typed donors.

Though nominally healthy at sampling, donors likely had unrecorded immune exposures. In the PCR, 60 Vbeta and 13 Jbeta primers were used. Here immunoSEQ multiplex PCR was the method, and the copy in TCRdb shows in-frame clones only, minus some. The sample yields 150,000 to 200,000 clones, around three quarters seen once. V trimming: 6 bases; J trimming: 3 bases; junction bases outside the gene matches: 6. CDR1 is MNHEY and CDR2 is SMNVEV in the germline V gene (reference sequence). This CDR3 contains 14 residues. About this clone itself: Its antigen is as yet unknown.

Study outcomes and limitations: It emerged from a later analysis that several of the most significant clusters appeared to be linked to common viral pathogens.

This clonotype was obtained from a woman in her 50s in good health and CMV-seronegative. Sequencing used PBMCs. This rearrangement joins TRBV27 to TRBJ2-7, with 9 positions matching TRBD1. CDR3 loop: CASRLWGQGYEQYF. CDR3 sequence (DNA): TGTGCCAGCAGACTATGGGGACAGGGCTACGAGCAGTACTTC.